This TCR beta chain is from a study of T cells in women clearing cervical HPV infection. Findings of the study overall: Effector/memory and HPV-specific T cells were not isolated, and association timing is unknown. CIN3+ cases had significantly higher TCR richness than controls; evenness did not differ.

The table came from immunoSEQ multiplex PCR; TCRdb's copy has only in-frame clones and leaves some out. In all, the sample yields roughly 20,000 clones. Worth noting for this clone: Antigen specificity is unknown. Read coverage stops 3 residues before the CDR3 terminus; the germline J gene supplies the remainder.

Looked up from germline, CDR1 is MNHEY and CDR2 is SVGEGT. The CDR3 is 14 amino acids. Each participant carried one incident cervical HPV16 infection only. The chain is built from TRBV6-2 or TRBV6-3 and TRBJ1-4, with 7 bases fitting TRBD1. This clonotype originated in a woman aged 18-70 years with a cervical HPV16 infection that either progressed to CIN3+ or cleared (not recorded which). Sample: blood buffy coat. The CDR3 is CASSTGEVESPLFF. The CDR3 bases that were read are TGTGCCAGCAGTACAGGGGAGGTAGAGTCACCA.